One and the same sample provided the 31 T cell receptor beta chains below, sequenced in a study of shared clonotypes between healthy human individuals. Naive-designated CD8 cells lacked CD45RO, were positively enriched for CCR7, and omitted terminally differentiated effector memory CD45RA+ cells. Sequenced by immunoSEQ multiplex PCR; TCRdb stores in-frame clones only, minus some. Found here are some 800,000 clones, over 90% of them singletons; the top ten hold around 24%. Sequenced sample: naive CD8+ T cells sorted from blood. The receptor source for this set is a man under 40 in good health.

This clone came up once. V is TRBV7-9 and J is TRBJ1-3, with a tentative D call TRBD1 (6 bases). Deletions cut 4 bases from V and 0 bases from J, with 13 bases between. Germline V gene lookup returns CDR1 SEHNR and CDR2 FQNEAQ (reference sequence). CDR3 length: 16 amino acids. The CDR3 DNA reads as TGTGCCAGCAGCTCCCGGGACATTAGCTCTGGAAACACCATATATTTT. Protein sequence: CASSSRDISSGNTIYF.

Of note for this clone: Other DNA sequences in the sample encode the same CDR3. The CDR3 sequence: CASSLELAGGQETQYF. Here the CDR3 DNA reads TGTGCCAGCAGCTTAGAACTAGCGGGAGGACAAGAGACCCAGTACTTC. J is TRBJ2-5 and V is TRBV11-2; TRBD2 matches at 12 bases. The CDR3 consists of 16 residues. Germline lookup yields CDR1 SGHAT and CDR2 FQNNGV. With 0 bases clipped from V and 2 bases from J, the junction kept 1 base outside the gene matches.

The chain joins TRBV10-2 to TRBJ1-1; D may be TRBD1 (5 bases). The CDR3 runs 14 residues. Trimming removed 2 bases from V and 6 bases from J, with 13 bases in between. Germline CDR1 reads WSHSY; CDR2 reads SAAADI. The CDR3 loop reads CASSEMGLRPEAFF. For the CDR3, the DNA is TGCGCCAGCAGTGAGATGGGGCTGCGGCCTGAAGCTTTCTTT.

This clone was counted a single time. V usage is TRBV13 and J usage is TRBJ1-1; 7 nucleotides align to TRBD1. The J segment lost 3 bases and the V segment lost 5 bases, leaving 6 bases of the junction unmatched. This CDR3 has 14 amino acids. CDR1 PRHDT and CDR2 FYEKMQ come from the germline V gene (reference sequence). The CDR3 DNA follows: TGTGCCAGCAGCCCCGGGACAGTTCACACTGAAGCTTTCTTT. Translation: CASSPGTVHTEAFF.

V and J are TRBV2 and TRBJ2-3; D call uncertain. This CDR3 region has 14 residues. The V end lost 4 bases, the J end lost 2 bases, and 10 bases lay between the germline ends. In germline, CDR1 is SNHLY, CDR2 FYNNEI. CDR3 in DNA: TGTGCCAGCAGTGGATCCAACACCACAGATACGCAGTATTTT. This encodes CASSGSNTTDTQYF.

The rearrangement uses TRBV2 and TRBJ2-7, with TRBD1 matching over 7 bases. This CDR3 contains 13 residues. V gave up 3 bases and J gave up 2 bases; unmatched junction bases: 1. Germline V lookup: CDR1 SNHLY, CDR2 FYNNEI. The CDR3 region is CASSEDRTYEQYF. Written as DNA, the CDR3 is TGTGCCAGCAGTGAGGACAGGACCTACGAGCAGTACTTC.

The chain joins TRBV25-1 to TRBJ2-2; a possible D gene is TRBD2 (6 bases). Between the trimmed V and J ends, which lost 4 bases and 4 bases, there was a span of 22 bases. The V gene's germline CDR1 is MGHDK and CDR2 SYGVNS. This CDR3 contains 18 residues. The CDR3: CASSAQSIPGLSTGELFF. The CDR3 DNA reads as TGTGCCAGCAGTGCCCAATCTATCCCGGGACTTAGCACCGGGGAGCTGTTTTTT.

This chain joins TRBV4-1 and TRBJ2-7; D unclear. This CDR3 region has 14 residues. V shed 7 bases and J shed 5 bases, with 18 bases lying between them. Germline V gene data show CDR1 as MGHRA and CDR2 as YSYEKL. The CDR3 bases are TGCGCCAGCAAATTGAACATGGGCCTCGACGAGCAGTACTTC. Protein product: CASKLNMGLDEQYF.

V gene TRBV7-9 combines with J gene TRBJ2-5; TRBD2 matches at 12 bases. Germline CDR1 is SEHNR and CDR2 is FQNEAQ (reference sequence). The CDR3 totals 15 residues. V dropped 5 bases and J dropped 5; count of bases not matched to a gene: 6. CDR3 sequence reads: CASSPTSGSWETQYF. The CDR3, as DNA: TGTGCCAGCAGCCCGACTAGCGGGAGCTGGGAGACCCAGTACTTC.

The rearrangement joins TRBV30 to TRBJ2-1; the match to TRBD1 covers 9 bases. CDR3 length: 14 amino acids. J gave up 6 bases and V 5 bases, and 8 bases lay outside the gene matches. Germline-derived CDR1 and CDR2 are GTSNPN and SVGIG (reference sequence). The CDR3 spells CAWDRGAQRNEQFF. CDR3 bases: TGTGCCTGGGACAGGGGGGCACAGCGCAATGAGCAGTTCTTC.

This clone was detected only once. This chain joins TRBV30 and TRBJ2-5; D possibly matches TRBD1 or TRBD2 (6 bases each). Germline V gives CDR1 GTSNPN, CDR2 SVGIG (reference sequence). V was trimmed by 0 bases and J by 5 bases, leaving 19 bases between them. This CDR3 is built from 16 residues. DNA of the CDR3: TGTGCCTGGAGTGTACAAGGGGGGAATCCTCGGGAGACCCAGTACTTC. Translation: CAWSVQGGNPRETQYF.

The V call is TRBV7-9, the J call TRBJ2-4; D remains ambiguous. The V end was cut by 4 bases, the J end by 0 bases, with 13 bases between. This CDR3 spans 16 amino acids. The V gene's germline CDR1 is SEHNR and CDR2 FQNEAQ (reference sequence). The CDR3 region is CASSSVAALAKNIQYF. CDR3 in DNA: TGTGCCAGCAGCTCTGTCGCGGCTTTAGCCAAAAACATTCAGTACTTC.

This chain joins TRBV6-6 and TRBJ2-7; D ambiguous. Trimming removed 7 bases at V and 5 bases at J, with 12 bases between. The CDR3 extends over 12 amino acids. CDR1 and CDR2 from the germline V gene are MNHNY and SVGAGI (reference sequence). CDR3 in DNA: TGTGCCAGCAACGAAGGGTCCAACGAGCAGTACTTC. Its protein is CASNEGSNEQYF.

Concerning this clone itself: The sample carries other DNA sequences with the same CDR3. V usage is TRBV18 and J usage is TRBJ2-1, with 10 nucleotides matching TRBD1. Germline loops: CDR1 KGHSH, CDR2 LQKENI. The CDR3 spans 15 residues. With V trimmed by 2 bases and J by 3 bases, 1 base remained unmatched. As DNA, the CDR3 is TGTGCCAGCTCACCAGGGACAGGGGTCTACAATGAGCAGTTCTTC. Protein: CASSPGTGVYNEQFF.

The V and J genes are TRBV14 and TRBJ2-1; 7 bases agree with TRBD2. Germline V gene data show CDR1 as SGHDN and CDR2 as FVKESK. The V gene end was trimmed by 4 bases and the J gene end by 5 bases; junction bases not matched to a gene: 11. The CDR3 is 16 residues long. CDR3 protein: CASSPWGGGADNEQFF. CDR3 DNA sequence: TGTGCCAGCAGCCCTTGGGGGGGAGGGGCCGACAATGAGCAGTTCTTC.

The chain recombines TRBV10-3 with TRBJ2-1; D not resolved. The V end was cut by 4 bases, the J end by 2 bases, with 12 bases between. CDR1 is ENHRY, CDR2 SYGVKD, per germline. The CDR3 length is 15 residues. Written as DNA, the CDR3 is TGTGCCATCAGTGGGGCATCTGCCACCTACAATGAGCAGTTCTTC. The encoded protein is CAISGASATYNEQFF.

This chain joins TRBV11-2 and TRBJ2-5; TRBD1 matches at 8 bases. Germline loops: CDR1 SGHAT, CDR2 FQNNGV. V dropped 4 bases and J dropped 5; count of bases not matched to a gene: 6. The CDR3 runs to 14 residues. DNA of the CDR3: TGTGCCAGCAGCTCCCAGGGGGCCTGGGAGACCCAGTACTTC. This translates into CASSSQGAWETQYF.

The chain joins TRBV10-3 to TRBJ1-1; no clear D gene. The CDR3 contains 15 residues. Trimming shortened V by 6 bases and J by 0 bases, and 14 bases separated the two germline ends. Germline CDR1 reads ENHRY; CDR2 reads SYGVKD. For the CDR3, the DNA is TGTGCCATCAGAGAATCAGGACGGCTGAACACTGAAGCTTTCTTT. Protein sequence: CAIRESGRLNTEAFF.

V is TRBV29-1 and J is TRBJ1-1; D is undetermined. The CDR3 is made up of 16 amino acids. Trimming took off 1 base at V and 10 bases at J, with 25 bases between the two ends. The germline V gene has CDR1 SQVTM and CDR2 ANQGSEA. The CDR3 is CSVEVRKGGREVVAFF. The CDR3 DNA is TGCAGCGTTGAAGTCAGAAAAGGTGGTAGGGAAGTAGTAGCTTTCTTT.

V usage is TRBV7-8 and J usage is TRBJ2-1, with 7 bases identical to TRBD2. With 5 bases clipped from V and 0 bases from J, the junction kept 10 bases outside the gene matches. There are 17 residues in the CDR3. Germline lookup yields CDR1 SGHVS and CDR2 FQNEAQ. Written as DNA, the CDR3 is TGTGCCAGCAGCCCTAGCCCGCGGGAGAGCTCCTACAATGAGCAGTTCTTC. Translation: CASSPSPRESSYNEQFF.

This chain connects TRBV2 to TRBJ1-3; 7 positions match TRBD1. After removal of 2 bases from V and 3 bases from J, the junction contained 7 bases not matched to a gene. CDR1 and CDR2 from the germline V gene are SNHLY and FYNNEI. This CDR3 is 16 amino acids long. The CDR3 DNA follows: TGTGCCAGCAGTGAATGGGATACAGGGGATGGAAACACCATATATTTT. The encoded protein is CASSEWDTGDGNTIYF. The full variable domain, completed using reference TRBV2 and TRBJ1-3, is EPEVTQTPSHQVTQMGQEVILRCVPISNHLYFYWYRQILGQKVEFLVSFYNNEISEKSEIFDDQFSVERPDGSNFTLKIRSTKLEDSAMYFCASSEWDTGDGNTIYFGEGSWLTVV.

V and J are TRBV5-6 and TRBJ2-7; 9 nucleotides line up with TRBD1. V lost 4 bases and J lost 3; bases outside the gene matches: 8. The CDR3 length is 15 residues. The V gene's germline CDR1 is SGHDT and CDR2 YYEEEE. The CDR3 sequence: CASSLMGTGNYEQYF. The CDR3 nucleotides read TGTGCCAGCAGCCTGATGGGGACAGGGAACTACGAGCAGTACTTC.

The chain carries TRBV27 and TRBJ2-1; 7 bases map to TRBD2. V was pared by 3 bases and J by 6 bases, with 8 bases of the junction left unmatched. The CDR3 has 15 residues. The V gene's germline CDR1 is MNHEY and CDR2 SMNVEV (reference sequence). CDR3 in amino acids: CASSFGAGVRNEQFF. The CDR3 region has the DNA TGTGCCAGCAGTTTCGGGGCGGGAGTTCGCAATGAGCAGTTCTTC.

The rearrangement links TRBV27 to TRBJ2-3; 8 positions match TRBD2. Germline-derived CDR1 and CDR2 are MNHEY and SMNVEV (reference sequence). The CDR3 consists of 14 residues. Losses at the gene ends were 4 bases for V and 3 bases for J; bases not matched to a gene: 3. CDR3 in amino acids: CASSSQRETDTQYF. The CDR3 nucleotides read TGTGCCAGCAGTTCTCAGCGGGAGACAGATACGCAGTATTTT.

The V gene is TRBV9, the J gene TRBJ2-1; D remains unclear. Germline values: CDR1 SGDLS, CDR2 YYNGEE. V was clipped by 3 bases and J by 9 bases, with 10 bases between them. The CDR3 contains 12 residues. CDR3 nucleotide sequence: TGTGCCAGCAGCGGAAGAGAGACTGAGCAGTTCTTC. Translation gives CASSGRETEQFF.

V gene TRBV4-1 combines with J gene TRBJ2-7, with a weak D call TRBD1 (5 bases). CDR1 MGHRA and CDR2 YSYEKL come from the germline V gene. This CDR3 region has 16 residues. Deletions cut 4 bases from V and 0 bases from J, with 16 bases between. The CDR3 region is CASSPSVGESSYEQYF. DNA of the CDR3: TGCGCCAGCAGCCCTTCCGTAGGGGAAAGCTCCTACGAGCAGTACTTC.

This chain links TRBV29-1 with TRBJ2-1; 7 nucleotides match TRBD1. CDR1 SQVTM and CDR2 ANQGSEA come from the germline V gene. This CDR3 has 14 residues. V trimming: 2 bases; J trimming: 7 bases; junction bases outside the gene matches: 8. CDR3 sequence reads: CSVERQGVLNEQFF. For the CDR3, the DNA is TGCAGCGTTGAAAGGCAGGGGGTACTGAATGAGCAGTTCTTC.

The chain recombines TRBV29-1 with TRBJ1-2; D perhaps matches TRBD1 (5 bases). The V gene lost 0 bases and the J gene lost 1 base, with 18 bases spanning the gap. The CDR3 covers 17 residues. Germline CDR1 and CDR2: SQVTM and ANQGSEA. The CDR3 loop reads CSVEDPSLTTVNYGYTF. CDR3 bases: TGCAGCGTTGAAGACCCGTCTCTTACGACAGTTAACTATGGCTACACCTTC.

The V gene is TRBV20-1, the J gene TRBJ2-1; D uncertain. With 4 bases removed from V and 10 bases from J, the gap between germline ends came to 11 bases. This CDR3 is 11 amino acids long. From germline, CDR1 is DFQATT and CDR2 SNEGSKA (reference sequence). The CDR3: CSAKEPREQFF. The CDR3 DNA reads TGCAGTGCTAAGGAGCCCAGGGAGCAGTTCTTC.

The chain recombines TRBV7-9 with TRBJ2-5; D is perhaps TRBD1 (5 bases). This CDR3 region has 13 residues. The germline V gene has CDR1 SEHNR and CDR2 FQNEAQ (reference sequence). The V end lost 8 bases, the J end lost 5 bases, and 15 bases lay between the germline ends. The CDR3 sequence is CASRSGFKETQYF. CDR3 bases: TGTGCCAGCCGGTCAGGGTTTAAGGAGACCCAGTACTTC.

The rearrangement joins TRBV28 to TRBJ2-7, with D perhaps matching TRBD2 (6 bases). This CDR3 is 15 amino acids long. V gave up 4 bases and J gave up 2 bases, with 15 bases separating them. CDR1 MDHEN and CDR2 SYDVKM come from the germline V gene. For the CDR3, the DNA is TGTGCCAGCAGTTCCGTGGCGGTAGCGGCCTACGAGCAGTACTTC. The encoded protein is CASSSVAVAAYEQYF.